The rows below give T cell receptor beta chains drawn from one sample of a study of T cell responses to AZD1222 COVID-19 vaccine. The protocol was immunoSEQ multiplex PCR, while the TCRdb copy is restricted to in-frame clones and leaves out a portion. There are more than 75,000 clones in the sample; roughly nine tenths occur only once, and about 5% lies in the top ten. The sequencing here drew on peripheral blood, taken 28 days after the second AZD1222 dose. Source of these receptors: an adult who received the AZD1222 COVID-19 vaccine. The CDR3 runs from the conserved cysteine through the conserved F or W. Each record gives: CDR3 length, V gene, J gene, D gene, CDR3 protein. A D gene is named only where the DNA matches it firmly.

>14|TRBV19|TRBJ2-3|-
CASSIDLSTDTQYF
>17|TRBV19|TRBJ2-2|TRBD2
CASSIHTSGLNTGELFF
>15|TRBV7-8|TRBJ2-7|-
CASSPLVGTSYEQYF
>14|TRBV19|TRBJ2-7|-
CASSNFMASYEQYF
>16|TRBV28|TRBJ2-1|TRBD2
CASSEPVAGGHNEQFF
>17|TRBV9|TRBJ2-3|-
CASSARGLVTDTDTQYF
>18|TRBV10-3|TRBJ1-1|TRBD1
CAISAMPGLQTGRPEAFF
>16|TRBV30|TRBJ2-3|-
CAWSRGGTTGTDTQYF
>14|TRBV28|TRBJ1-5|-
CASSPGTGDQPQHF
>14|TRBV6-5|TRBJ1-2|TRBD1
CASSWTGGGYGYTF
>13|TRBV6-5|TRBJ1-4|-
CASSYQEGEKLFF
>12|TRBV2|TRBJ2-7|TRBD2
CATSREGYEQYF
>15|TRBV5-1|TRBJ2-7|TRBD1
CASSLPGQQGYEQYF
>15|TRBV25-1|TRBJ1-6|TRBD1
CASSDTDRDVSPLHF